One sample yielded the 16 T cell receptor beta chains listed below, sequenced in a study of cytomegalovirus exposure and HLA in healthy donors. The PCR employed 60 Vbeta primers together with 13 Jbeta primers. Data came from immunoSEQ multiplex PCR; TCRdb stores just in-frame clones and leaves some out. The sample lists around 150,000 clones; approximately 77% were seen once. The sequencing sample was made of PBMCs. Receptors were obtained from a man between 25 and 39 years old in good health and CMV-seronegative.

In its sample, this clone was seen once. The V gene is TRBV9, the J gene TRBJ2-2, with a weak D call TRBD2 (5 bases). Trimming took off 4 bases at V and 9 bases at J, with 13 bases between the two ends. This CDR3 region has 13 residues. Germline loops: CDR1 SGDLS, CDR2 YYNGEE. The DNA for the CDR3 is TGTGCCAGCAGCCCTCTCGAGGACTGGGAGCTGTTTTTT. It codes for CASSPLEDWELFF.

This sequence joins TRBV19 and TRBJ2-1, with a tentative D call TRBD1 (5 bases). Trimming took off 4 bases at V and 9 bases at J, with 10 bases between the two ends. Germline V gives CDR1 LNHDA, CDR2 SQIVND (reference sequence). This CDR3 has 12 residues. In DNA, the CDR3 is TGTGCCAGTAGTAACAACAGGCCTGAGCAGTTCTTC. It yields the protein CASSNNRPEQFF.

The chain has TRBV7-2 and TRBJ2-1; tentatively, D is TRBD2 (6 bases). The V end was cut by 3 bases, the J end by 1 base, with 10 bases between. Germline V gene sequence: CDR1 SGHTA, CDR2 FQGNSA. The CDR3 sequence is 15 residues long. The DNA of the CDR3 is TGTGCCAGCAGCTTCCAGGGAGGATCCTACAATGAGCAGTTCTTC. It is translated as CASSFQGGSYNEQFF.

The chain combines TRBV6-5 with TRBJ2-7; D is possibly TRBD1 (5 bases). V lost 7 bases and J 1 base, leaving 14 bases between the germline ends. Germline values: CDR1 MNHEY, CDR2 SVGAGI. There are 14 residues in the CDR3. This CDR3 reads CASTYDRNSYEQYF. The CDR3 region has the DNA TGTGCCAGCACCTACGACAGAAATTCCTACGAGCAGTACTTC.

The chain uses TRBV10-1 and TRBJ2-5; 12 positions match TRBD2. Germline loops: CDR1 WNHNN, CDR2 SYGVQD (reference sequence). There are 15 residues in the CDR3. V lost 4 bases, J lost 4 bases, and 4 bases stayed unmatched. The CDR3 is CASSARTSGTETQYF. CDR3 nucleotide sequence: TGCGCCAGCAGTGCCCGGACTAGCGGGACAGAGACCCAGTACTTC.

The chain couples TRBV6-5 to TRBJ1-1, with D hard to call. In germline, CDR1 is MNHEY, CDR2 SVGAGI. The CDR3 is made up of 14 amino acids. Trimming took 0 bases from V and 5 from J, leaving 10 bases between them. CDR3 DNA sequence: TGTGCCAGCAGTTACTCCCGGGGAGGGACTGAAGCTTTCTTT. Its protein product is CASSYSRGGTEAFF.

This CDR3 reads CASSLSAGTGGAGYGYTF. The CDR3 coding sequence is TGTGCCAGCAGTTTATCGGCCGGGACAGGGGGCGCCGGCTATGGCTACACCTTC. This chain joins TRBV27 and TRBJ1-2; 12 positions agree with TRBD1. With 0 bases clipped from V and 4 bases from J, the junction kept 9 bases outside the gene matches. Germline-derived CDR1 and CDR2 are MNHEY and SMNVEV (reference sequence). The CDR3 consists of 18 residues.

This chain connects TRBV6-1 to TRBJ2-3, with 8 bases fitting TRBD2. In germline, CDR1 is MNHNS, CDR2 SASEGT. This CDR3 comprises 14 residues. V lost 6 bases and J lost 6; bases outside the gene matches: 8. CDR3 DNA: TGTGCCAGCAGCGGAGCCGGGACTAGGGATACGCAGTATTTT. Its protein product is CASSGAGTRDTQYF.

As DNA, the CDR3 is TGCAGCGTTGAATATCAGGGGGGCACTGAAGCTTTCTTT. Protein product: CSVEYQGGTEAFF. The chain couples TRBV29-1 to TRBJ1-1, with TRBD1 matching 7 bases. The CDR3 contains 13 residues. CDR1 and CDR2 (germline): SQVTM, ANQGSEA. After removal of 2 bases from V and 4 bases from J, the junction contained 4 bases not matched to a gene.

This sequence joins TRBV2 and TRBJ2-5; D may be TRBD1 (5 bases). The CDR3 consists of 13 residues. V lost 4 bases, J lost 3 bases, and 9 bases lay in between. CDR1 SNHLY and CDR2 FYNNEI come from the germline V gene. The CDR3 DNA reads TGTGCCAGCAGTGGACAGACAGAAGAGACCCAGTACTTC. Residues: CASSGQTEETQYF.

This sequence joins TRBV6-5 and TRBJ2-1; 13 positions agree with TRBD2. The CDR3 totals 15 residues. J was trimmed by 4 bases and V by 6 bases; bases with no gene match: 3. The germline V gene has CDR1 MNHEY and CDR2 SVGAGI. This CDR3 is CASRWTSGSYNEQFF. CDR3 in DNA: TGTGCCAGCAGGTGGACTAGCGGGAGTTACAATGAGCAGTTCTTC.

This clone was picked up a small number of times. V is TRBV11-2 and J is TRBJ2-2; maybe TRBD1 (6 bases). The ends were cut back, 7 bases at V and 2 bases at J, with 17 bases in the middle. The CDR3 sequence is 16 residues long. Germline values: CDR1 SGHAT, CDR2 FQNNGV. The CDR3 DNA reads TGTGCCAGCACCGACGGCCAGGGGAGTAACACCGGGGAGCTGTTTTTT. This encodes CASTDGQGSNTGELFF.

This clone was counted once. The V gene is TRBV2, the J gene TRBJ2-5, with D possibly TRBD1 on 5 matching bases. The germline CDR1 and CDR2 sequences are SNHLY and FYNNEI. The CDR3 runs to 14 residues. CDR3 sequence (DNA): TGTGGTGCCAGCAGTAAAAGGGGCCAAGAGACCCAGTACTTC. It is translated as CGASSKRGQETQYF.

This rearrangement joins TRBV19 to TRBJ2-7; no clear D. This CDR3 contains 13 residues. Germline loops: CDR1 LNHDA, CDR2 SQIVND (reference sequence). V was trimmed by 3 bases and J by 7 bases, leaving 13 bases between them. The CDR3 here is CASSMSGQWEQYF. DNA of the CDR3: TGTGCCAGTAGTATGTCAGGCCAGTGGGAGCAGTACTTC.

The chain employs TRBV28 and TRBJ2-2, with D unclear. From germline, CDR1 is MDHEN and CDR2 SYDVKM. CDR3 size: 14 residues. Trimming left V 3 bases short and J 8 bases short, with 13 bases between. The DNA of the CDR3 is TGTGCCAGCAGTTTCCTATCGGCCGGGGGGGAGCTGTTTTTT. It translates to CASSFLSAGGELFF.

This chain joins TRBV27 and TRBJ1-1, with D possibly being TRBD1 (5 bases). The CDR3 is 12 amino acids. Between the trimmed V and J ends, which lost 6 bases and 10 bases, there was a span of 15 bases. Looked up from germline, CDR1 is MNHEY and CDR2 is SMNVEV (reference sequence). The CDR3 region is CASSPTGGGAFF. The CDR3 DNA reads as TGTGCCAGCAGCCCTACAGGCGGTGGAGCTTTCTTT.